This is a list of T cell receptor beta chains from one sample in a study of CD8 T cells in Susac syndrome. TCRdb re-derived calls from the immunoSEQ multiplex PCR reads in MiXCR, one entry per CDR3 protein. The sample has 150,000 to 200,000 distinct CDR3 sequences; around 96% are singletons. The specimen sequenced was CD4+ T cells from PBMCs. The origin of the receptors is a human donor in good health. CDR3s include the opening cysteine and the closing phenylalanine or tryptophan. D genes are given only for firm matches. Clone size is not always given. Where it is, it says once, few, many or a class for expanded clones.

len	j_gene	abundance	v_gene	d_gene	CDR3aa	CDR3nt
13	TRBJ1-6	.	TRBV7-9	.	CASSRFENSPLHF	TGTGCCAGCAGCCGGTTCGAGAATTCACCCCTCCACTTT
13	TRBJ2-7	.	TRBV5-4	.	CASSLLLGYEQYF	TGTGCCAGCAGCTTGTTGTTAGGCTACGAGCAGTACTTC
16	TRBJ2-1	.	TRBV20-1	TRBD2	CSARDLTSGSYNEQFF	TGCAGTGCTAGAGATCTGACTAGCGGGTCCTACAATGAGCAGTTCTTC
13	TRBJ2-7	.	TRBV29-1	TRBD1	CSVETGAANEQYF	TGCAGCGTTGAAACAGGGGCAGCCAACGAGCAGTACTTC
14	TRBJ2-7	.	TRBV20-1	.	CSAARTAHIGEQYF	TGCAGTGCTGCCCGGACAGCACACATCGGGGAGCAGTACTTC
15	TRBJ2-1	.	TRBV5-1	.	CASSLRTDRSDEQFF	TGCGCCAGCAGCTTGAGGACAGATAGAAGCGATGAGCAGTTCTTC
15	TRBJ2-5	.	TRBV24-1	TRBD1	CATSESGTAKETQYF	TGTGCCACCAGTGAATCCGGGACAGCTAAAGAGACCCAGTACTTC
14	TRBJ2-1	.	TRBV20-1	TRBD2	CSARTSGGHNEQFF	TGCAGTGCCCGGACTAGCGGGGGGCACAATGAGCAGTTCTTC
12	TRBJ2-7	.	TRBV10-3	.	CAISGSSYEQYF	TGTGCCATCAGTGGTAGCTCCTACGAGCAGTACTTC
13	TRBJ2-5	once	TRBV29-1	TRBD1	CSVGWDRGETQYF	TGCAGCGTTGGGTGGGACAGAGGAGAGACCCAGTACTTC
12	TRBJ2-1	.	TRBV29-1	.	CSVTGIYNEQFF	TGCAGCGTTACAGGGATCTACAATGAGCAGTTCTTC
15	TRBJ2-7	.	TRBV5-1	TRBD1	CASSTGQGGIHEQYF	TGCGCCAGCAGCACCGGACAGGGAGGTATCCACGAGCAGTACTTC
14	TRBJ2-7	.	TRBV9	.	CASSVAGESYEQYF	TGTGCCAGCAGCGTAGCTGGGGAATCCTACGAGCAGTACTTC
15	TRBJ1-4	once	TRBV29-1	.	CSVESVGAGRGKLFF	TGCAGCGTTGAATCGGTTGGGGCAGGGCGAGGAAAACTGTTTTTT
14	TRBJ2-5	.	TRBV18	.	CASSPGISGETQYF	TGTGCCAGCTCACCAGGGATTTCAGGGGAGACCCAGTACTTC
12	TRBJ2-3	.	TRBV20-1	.	CSAWTSTDTQYF	TGCAGTGCCTGGACTAGCACAGATACGCAGTATTTT
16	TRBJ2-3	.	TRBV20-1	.	CSARDWHTQGTDTQYF	TGCAGTGCTAGAGATTGGCACACCCAAGGGACAGATACGCAGTATTTT
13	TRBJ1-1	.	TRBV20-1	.	CSARALGRAEAFF	TGCAGTGCTAGGGCCCTTGGCAGGGCTGAAGCTTTCTTT
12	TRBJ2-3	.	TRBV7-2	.	CASSLDLGREYF	TGTGCCAGCAGCTTAGATCTAGGGCGGGAGTATTTT
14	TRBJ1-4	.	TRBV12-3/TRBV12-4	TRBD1	CASSLGGQVKKLFF	TGTGCCAGCAGTTTAGGGGGACAGGTGAAAAAACTGTTTTTT
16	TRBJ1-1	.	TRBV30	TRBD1	CAWSLSLQGARTEAFF	TGTGCCTGGAGTCTCTCTTTACAGGGGGCGAGAACTGAAGCTTTCTTT
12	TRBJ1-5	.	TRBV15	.	CATSRESGPQHF	TGTGCCACCAGCAGAGAGTCGGGGCCCCAGCATTTT
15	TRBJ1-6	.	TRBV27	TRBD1	CASQTGTGFNSPLHF	TGTGCCAGCCAAACAGGGACAGGATTTAATTCACCCCTCCACTTT
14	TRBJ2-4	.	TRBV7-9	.	CASSLSLGRNIQYF	TGTGCCAGCAGCTTATCATTGGGAAGGAACATTCAGTACTTC
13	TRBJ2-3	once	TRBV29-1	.	CSVERGKRDTQYF	TGCAGCGTTGAACGGGGAAAGAGAGATACGCAGTATTTT
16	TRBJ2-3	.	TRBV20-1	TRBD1	CSAAPGTGGNTDTQYF	TGCAGTGCTGCGCCTGGGACAGGGGGCAACACAGATACGCAGTATTTT
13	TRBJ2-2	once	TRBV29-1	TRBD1	CSVKGGAGGELFF	TGCAGCGTGAAAGGGGGCGCGGGCGGGGAGCTGTTTTTT
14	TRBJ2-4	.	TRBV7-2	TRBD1	CASRVDRGSNIQYF	TGTGCCAGCAGAGTAGACAGGGGTTCCAACATTCAGTACTTC
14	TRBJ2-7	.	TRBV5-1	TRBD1	CASGRGTGSYEQYF	TGCGCCAGCGGCAGAGGGACAGGCTCCTACGAGCAGTACTTC